This TCR beta chain was identified in a study of shared T cell receptors in the human thymus. TCRdb's table, derived via immunoSEQ multiplex PCR, lists solely in-frame clones and lacks some. The table shows about 660,000 clones, with roughly 90% occurring only once. CDR1 SEHNR and CDR2 FQNEAQ come from the germline V gene (reference sequence). The V segment lost 3 bases and the J segment 3 bases; nucleotides outside the gene matches: 5. CDR3 size: 15 residues. The same data also went into a second study, on human thymus T cells. This second study says: Corrective cardiac surgery supplied the resected thymus tissue. It looked as if thymic and blood repertoires used V and J genes in a biased way. Thymic repertoires overlap heavily among unrelated individuals, related research has reported.

This clonotype originated in a boy under two years old with a congenital heart defect. The chain couples TRBV7-9 to TRBJ2-7; 10 nucleotides agree with TRBD1. The sample comprised thymocytes. The CDR3 sequence: CASSFPGTGVYEQYF. Here the CDR3 DNA reads TGTGCCAGCAGCTTCCCCGGGACAGGGGTCTACGAGCAGTACTTC.